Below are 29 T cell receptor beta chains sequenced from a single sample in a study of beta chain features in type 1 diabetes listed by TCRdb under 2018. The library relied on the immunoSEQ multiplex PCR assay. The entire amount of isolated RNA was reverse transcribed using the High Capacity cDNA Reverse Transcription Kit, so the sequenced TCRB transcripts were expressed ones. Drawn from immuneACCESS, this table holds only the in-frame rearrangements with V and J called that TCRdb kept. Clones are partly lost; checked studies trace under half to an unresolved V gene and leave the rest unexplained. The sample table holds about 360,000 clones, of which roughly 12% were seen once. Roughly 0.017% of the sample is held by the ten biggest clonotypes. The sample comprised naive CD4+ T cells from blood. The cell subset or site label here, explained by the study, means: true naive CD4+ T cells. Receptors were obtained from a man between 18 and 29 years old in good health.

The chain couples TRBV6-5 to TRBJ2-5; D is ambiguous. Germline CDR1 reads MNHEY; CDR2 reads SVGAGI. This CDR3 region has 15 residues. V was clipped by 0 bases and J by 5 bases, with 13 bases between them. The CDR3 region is CASSYSPGTPETQYF. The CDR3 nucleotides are TGTGCCAGCAGTTACTCCCCCGGTACGCCGGAGACCCAGTACTTC.

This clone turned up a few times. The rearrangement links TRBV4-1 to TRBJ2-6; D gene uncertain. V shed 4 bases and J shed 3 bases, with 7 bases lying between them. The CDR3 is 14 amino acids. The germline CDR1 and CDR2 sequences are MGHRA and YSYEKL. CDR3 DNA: TGCGCCAGCAGCCGTAACAGTGGGGCCAACGTCCTGACTTTC. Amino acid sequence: CASSRNSGANVLTF.

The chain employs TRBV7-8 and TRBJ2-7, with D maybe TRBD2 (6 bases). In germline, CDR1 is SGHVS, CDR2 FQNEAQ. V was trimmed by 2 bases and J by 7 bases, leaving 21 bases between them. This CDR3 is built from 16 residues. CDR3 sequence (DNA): TGTGCCAGCAGCTTAAGGAGGGCCCCCCTATCCCGGGAGCAGTACTTC. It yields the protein CASSLRRAPLSREQYF.

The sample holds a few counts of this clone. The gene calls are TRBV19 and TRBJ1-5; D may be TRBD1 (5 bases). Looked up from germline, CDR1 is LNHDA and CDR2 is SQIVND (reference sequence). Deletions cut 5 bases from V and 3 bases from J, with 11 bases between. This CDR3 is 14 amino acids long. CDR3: CASSRRDDNQPQHF. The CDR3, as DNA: TGTGCCAGTAGTCGCAGGGATGACAATCAGCCCCAGCATTTT.

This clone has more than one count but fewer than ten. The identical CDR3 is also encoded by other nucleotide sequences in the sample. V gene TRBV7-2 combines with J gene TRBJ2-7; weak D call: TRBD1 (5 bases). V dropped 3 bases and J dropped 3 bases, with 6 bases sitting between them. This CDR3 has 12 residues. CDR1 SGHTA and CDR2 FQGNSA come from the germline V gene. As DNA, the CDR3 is TGTGCCAGCAGCTTGCAGGGCTACGAGCAGTACTTC. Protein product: CASSLQGYEQYF.

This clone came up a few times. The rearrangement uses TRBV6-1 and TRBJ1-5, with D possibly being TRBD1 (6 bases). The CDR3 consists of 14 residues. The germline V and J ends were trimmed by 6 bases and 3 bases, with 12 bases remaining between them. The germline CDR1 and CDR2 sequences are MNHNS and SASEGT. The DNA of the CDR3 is TGTGCCAGCAGAAAGACAGGAAACAATCAGCCCCAGCATTTT. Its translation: CASRKTGNNQPQHF.

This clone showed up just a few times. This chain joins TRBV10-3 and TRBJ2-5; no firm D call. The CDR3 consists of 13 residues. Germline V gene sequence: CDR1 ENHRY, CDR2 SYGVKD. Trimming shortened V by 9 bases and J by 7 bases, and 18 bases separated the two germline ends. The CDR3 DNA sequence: TGTGCCATACTCGAGGCCAGCGACGGGACCCAGTACTTC. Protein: CAILEASDGTQYF.

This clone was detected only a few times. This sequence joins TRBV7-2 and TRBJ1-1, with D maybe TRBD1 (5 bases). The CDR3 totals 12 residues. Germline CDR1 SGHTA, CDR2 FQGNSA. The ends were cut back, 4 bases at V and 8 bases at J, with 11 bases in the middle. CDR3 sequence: CASSWLAGEAFF. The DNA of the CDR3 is TGTGCCAGCAGCTGGCTGGCAGGGGAAGCTTTCTTT.

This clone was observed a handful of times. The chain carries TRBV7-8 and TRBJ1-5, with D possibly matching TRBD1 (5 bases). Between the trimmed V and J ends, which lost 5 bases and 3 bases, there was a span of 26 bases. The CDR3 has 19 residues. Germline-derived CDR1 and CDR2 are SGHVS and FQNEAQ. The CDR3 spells CASSPRGLWSELDNQPQHF. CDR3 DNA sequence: TGTGCCAGCAGCCCGAGGGGACTGTGGTCAGAGTTGGACAATCAGCCCCAGCATTTT.

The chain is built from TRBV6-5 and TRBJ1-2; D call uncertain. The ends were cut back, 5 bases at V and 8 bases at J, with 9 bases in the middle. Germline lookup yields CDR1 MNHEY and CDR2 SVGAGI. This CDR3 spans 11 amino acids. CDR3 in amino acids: CASSRGGGYTF. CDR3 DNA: TGTGCCAGCAGTCGCGGAGGAGGCTACACCTTC.

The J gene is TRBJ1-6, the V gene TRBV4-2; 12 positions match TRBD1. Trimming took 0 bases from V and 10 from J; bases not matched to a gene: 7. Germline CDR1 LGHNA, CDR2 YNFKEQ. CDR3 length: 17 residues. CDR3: CASSQDGTGGLGSPLHF. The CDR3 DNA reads TGTGCCAGCAGCCAAGATGGGACAGGGGGCTTGGGATCACCCCTCCACTTT.

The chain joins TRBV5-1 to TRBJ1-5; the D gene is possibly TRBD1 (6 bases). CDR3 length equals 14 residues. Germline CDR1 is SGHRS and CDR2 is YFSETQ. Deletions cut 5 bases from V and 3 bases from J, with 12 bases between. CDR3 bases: TGCGCCAGCAGACCGGACAGCTTCAATCAGCCCCAGCATTTT. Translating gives CASRPDSFNQPQHF.

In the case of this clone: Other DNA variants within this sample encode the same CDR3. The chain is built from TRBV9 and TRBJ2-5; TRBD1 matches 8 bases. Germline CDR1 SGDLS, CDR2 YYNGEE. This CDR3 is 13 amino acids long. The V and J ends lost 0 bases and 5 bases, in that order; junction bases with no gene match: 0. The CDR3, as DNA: TGTGCCAGCAGCGTAGGACAGGGGGAGACCCAGTACTTC. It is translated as CASSVGQGETQYF.

The DNA of the CDR3 is TGCGCCAGCAGCTTGGGCGCAACGCGAGGAGAGACCCAGTACTTC. Protein sequence: CASSLGATRGETQYF. The chain joins TRBV5-1 to TRBJ2-5; D is unresolved. Trimming cost V 0 bases and J 4 bases, with 13 bases left between them. CDR3 length: 15 amino acids. Germline V CDR1 and CDR2: SGHRS, YFSETQ.

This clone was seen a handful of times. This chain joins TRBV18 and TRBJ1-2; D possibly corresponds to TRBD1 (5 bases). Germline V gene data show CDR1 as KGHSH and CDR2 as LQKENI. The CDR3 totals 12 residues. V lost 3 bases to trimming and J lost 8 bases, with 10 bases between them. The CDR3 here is CASSPQTAGYTF. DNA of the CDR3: TGTGCCAGCTCACCCCAGACAGCGGGCTACACCTTC.

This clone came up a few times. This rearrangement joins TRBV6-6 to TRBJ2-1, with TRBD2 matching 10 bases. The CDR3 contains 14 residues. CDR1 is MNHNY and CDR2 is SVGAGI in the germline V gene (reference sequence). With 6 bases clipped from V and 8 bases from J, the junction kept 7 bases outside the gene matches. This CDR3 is CASRAGGPVDEQFF. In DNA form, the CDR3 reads TGTGCCAGCAGAGCGGGAGGGCCTGTCGATGAGCAGTTCTTC.

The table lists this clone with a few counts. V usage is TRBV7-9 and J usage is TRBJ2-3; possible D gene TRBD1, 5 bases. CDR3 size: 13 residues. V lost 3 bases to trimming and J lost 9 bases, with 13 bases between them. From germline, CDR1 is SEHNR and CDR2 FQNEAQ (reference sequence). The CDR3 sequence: CASSLNAQGTQYF. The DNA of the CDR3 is TGTGCCAGCAGCTTGAACGCCCAGGGCACGCAGTATTTT.

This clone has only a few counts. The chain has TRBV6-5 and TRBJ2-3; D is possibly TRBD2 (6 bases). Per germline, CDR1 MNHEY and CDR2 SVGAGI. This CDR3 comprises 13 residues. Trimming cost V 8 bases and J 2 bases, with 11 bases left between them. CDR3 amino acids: CASAGRPTDTQYF. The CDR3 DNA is TGTGCCAGCGCTGGGAGGCCCACAGATACGCAGTATTTT.

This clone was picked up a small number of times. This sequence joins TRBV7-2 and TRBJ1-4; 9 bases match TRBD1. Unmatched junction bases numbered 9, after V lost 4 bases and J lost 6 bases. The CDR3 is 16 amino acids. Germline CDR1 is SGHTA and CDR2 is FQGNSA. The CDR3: CASSSNYRGPDEKLFF. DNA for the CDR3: TGTGCCAGCAGCTCCAATTACAGGGGGCCGGATGAAAAACTGTTTTTT.

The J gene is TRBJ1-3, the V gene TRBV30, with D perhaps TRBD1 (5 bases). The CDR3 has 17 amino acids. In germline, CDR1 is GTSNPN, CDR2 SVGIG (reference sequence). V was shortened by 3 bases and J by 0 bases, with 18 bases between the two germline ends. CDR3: CAWSPLGEGFSGNTIYF. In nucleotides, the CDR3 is TGTGCCTGGAGCCCACTGGGGGAGGGCTTCTCTGGAAACACCATATATTTT.

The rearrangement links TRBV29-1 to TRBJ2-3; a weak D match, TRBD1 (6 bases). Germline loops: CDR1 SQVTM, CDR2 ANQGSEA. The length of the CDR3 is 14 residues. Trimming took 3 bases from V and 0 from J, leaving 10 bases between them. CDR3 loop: CSVDRDTSTDTQYF. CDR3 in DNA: TGCAGCGTTGACCGGGACACGAGCACAGATACGCAGTATTTT.

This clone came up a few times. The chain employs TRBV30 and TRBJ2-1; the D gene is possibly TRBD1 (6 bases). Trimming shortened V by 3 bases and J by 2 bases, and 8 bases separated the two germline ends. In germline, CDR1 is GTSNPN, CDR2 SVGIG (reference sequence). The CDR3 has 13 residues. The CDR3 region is CAWRQGPYNEQFF. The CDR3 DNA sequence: TGTGCCTGGAGGCAGGGGCCCTACAATGAGCAGTTCTTC.

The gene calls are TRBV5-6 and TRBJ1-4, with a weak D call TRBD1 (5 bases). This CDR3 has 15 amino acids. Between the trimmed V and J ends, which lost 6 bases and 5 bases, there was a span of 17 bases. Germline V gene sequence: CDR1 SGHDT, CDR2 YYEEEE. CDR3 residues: CASTSSGGTNEKLFF. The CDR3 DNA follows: TGTGCCAGCACCTCTTCGGGAGGGACGAATGAAAAACTGTTTTTT.

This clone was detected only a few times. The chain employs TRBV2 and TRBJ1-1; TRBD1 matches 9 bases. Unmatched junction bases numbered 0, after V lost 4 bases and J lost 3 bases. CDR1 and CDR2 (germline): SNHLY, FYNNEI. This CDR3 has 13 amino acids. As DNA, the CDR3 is TGTGCCAGCAGTGGGGACAGGGACACTGAAGCTTTCTTT. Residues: CASSGDRDTEAFF.

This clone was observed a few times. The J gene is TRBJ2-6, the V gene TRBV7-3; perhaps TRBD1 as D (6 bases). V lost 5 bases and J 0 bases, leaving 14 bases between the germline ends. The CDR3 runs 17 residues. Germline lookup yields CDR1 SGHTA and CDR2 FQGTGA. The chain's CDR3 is CASSRGNPRSGANVLTF. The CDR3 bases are TGTGCCAGCAGCAGGGGGAATCCCCGCTCTGGGGCCAACGTCCTGACTTTC. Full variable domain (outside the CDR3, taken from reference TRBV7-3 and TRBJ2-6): GAGVSQTPSNKVTEKGKYVELRCDPISGHTALYWYRQSLGQGPEFLIYFQGTGAADDSGLPNDRFFAVRPEGSVSTLKIQRTERGDSAVYLCASSRGNPRSGANVLTFGAGSRLTVL.

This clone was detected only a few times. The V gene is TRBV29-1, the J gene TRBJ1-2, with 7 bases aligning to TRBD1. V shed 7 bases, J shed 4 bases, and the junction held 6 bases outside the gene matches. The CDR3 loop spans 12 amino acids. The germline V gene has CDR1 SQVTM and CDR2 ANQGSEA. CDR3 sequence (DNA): TGCAGCGCCATACAGGGGACCTATGGCTACACCTTC. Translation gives CSAIQGTYGYTF.

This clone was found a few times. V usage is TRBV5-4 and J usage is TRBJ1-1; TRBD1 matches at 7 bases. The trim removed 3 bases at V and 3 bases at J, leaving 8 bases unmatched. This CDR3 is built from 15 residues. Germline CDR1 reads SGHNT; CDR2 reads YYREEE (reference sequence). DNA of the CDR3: TGTGCCAGCAGCTCGCCTCCGACAGGGCACACTGAAGCTTTCTTT. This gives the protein CASSSPPTGHTEAFF.

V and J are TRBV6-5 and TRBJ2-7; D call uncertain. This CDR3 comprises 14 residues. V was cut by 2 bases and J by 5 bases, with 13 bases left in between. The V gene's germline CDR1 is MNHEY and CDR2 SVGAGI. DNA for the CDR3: TGTGCCAGCAGTTACGGGCTCGCCGCCCACGAGCAGTACTTC. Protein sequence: CASSYGLAAHEQYF.

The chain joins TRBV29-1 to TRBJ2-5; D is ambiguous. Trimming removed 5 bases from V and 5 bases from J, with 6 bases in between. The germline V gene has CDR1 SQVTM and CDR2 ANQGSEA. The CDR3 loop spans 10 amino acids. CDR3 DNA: TGCAGCGTTACTTGGGAGACCCAGTACTTC. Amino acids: CSVTWETQYF.